A selection of T cell receptor beta chains follows, all from one sample in a study of technical replicates of blood from several donors. Sequencing used immunoSEQ multiplex PCR; TCRdb keeps in-frame clones, though not all of them. The data show more than 75,000 clones, with 96% seen just once and around 0.4% held by the top ten. The sample taken for sequencing was T cells isolated from PBMCs. The receptors derive from a human donor in good health. Both conserved end residues are part of each CDR3. A D gene is named only where the DNA matches it firmly. Clone size, where shown, is once, few, many, or a class for clones that have expanded.

TRBJ2-3,TRBD2,few,TRBV6-4,CASSTSGSTDTQYF,TGTGCCAGCTCGACTAGCGGGAGCACAGATACGCAGTATTTT
TRBJ1-1,TRBD1,.,TRBV12-5,CASGLGQGGTEAFF,TGTGCTAGTGGCCTGGGACAGGGAGGCACTGAAGCTTTCTTT
TRBJ2-5,.,once,TRBV28,CASSSPMGGETQYF,TGTGCCAGCAGTTCCCCCATGGGAGGAGAGACCCAGTACTTC
TRBJ2-7,.,.,TRBV2,CASSVRNQPYEQYF,TGTGCCAGCAGTGTGAGGAATCAACCCTACGAGCAGTACTTC
TRBJ2-1,.,.,TRBV29-1,CSVEAGWNEQFF,TGCAGCGTTGAAGCAGGGTGGAATGAGCAGTTCTTC
TRBJ2-6,TRBD1,.,TRBV11-3,CASSPTRPRGQGANVLTF,TGTGCCAGCAGCCCAACAAGACCCAGGGGGCAGGGGGCCAACGTCCTGACTTTC
TRBJ2-7,.,.,TRBV5-8,CASSLDLSGQGQYF,TGTGCCAGCAGCTTGGACTTGAGCGGCCAAGGGCAGTACTTC
TRBJ1-5,TRBD1,.,TRBV6-5,CASSYRDSQPQHF,TGTGCCAGCAGTTACAGGGACAGCCAGCCCCAGCATTTT
TRBJ2-6,TRBD1,.,TRBV6-1,CASSEVKGATGANVLTF,TGTGCCAGCAGTGAAGTGAAGGGGGCGACTGGGGCCAACGTCCTGACTTTC
TRBJ2-1,.,once,TRBV7-2,CASKESHPNNEQFF,TGTGCCAGCAAAGAGAGCCACCCGAACAATGAGCAGTTCTTC
TRBJ1-1,.,.,TRBV7-3,CASSPNRNTEAFF,TGTGCCAGCAGCCCCAACAGGAACACTGAAGCTTTCTTT
TRBJ2-7,.,.,TRBV6-5,CASSYSMSGQGREQYF,TGTGCCAGCAGTTACTCGATGTCCGGCCAGGGCCGCGAGCAGTACTTC
TRBJ1-4,TRBD1,.,TRBV7-9,CASSRVGQGNEKLFF,TGTGCCAGCAGCCGGGTCGGACAGGGAAATGAAAAACTGTTTTTT
TRBJ1-5,.,.,TRBV4-2,CASSQDLILAPYSNQPQHF,TGTGCCAGCAGCCAAGATCTAATTTTAGCACCATATAGCAATCAGCCCCAGCATTTT
TRBJ2-3,TRBD2,.,TRBV7-2,CASSLGLAGPTDTQYF,TGTGCCAGCAGCCTGGGACTAGCGGGCCCCACAGATACGCAGTATTTT
TRBJ1-2,.,.,TRBV27,CASSLTGNVNYGYTF,TGTGCCAGCAGTCTGACGGGGAATGTGAACTATGGCTACACCTTC
TRBJ2-3,.,.,TRBV5-1,CASSLGREADTQYF,TGCGCCAGCAGCTTAGGGAGAGAGGCAGATACGCAGTATTTT
TRBJ2-7,.,.,TRBV5-1,CASSVQGDNAYEQYF,TGCGCCAGCAGCGTACAGGGAGATAATGCCTACGAGCAGTACTTC
TRBJ2-5,.,.,TRBV11-2,CASSRWASALQETQYF,TGTGCCAGCAGCCGATGGGCTAGCGCCCTACAAGAGACCCAGTACTTC
TRBJ2-7,TRBD1,.,TRBV4-2,CASSLTAGTGSYEQYF,TGTGCCAGCAGCCTTACAGCCGGGACAGGGTCCTACGAGCAGTACTTC
TRBJ2-3,TRBD1,.,TRBV5-1,CASSVTGAVDTQYF,TGCGCCAGCAGCGTCACAGGGGCGGTGGATACGCAGTATTTT
TRBJ2-7,.,.,TRBV7-9,CASSTLNRDEQYF,TGTGCCAGCAGCACCCTAAACAGGGATGAGCAGTACTTC
TRBJ2-2,.,.,TRBV30,CASPLGGYGELFF,TGTGCCTCCCCCCTGGGGGGATACGGGGAGCTGTTTTTT
TRBJ2-5,TRBD2,few,TRBV5-1,CASSLAPLAVQETQYF,TGCGCCAGCAGCTTGGCACCACTAGCGGTTCAAGAGACCCAGTACTTC
TRBJ2-1,TRBD2,.,TRBV2,CASSLLGTRSDEQFF,TGTGCCAGCAGTCTACTTGGGACTAGGTCGGATGAGCAGTTCTTC
TRBJ2-1,TRBD2,.,TRBV10-3,CAISRTSGQSYNEQFF,TGTGCCATCAGCAGGACTAGCGGACAATCCTACAATGAGCAGTTCTTC
TRBJ2-5,.,.,TRBV9,CASSVELAGTQYF,TGTGCCAGCAGCGTAGAACTGGCAGGGACCCAGTACTTC
TRBJ2-5,.,.,TRBV4-1,CASSQASVQETQYF,TGCGCCAGCAGCCAAGCTAGCGTACAAGAGACCCAGTACTTC
TRBJ1-5,.,.,TRBV2,CASSVGLNQPQHF,TGTGCCAGCAGTGTGGGCCTCAATCAGCCCCAGCATTTT
TRBJ1-3,.,.,TRBV9,CASSPPSGNTIYF,TGTGCCAGCAGCCCCCCCAGTGGAAACACCATATATTTT
TRBJ1-1,.,once,TRBV2,CASRNSRDTEAFF,TGTGCCAGCAGGAATTCCAGGGACACTGAAGCTTTCTTT
TRBJ2-7,TRBD2,.,TRBV30,CAWSRASGSYEQYF,TGTGCCTGGAGTCGGGCTAGCGGGTCCTACGAGCAGTACTTC
TRBJ1-1,TRBD1,.,TRBV11-3,CASSLDPGTGRSAFF,TGTGCCAGCAGCTTAGACCCGGGGACAGGGAGGTCGGCTTTCTTT
TRBJ2-7,TRBD2,.,TRBV27,CASSPVAGDYEQYF,TGTGCCAGCAGTCCCGTAGCGGGAGACTACGAGCAGTACTTC
TRBJ1-1,TRBD1,.,TRBV19,CASSMVPRDRGSEAFF,TGTGCCAGTAGTATGGTCCCCCGGGACAGGGGGTCTGAAGCTTTCTTT
TRBJ2-1,.,.,TRBV5-1,CASSESRGGIYNEQFF,TGCGCCAGCAGCGAATCGCGAGGCGGGATTTACAATGAGCAGTTCTTC
TRBJ1-1,TRBD1,.,TRBV9,CASSATGGNEAFF,TGTGCCAGCAGCGCCACAGGGGGGAATGAAGCTTTCTTT
TRBJ2-1,TRBD2,once,TRBV30,CAWSPGLAGEYEQFF,TGTGCCTGGAGTCCCGGACTAGCGGGAGAGTATGAGCAGTTCTTC
TRBJ2-7,.,.,TRBV4-3,CASSQVGLYEQYF,TGCGCCAGCAGCCAAGTTGGCCTCTACGAGCAGTACTTC
TRBJ2-1,.,.,TRBV7-9,CASILSGMGVGEQFF,TGTGCCAGCATCTTGTCCGGGATGGGAGTCGGTGAGCAGTTCTTC
TRBJ2-1,TRBD2,once,TRBV5-1,CASSLGLAVNNEQFF,TGCGCCAGCAGCTTGGGACTAGCGGTAAACAATGAGCAGTTCTTC
TRBJ1-1,TRBD1,.,TRBV5-1,CASSLGYADRGIMNTEAFF,TGCGCCAGCAGCTTGGGGTATGCGGACAGGGGAATTATGAACACTGAAGCTTTCTTT
TRBJ2-3,TRBD1,.,TRBV4-3,CASSQGQGWDTQYF,TGCGCCAGCAGCCAAGGACAGGGGTGGGATACGCAGTATTTT
TRBJ2-3,.,.,TRBV6-5,CASTREGADTQYF,TGTGCCAGCACGAGGGAAGGCGCAGATACGCAGTATTTT
TRBJ1-2,TRBD1,.,TRBV5-1,CASSIDGTGYGYTF,TGCGCCAGCAGCATTGATGGGACAGGCTATGGCTACACCTTC
TRBJ2-3,TRBD2,.,TRBV5-1,CASSFRGRGSDTQYF,TGCGCCAGCAGCTTCAGAGGGAGGGGCTCAGATACGCAGTATTTT
TRBJ1-1,.,.,TRBV11-3,CASTKDGGAFF,TGTGCCAGCACCAAGGACGGGGGAGCTTTCTTT
TRBJ1-5,.,.,TRBV19,CASSISGEGNQPQHF,TGTGCCAGTAGTATTAGCGGAGAGGGCAATCAGCCCCAGCATTTT
TRBJ1-2,TRBD1,.,TRBV9,CASSGLDRLSGYTF,TGTGCCAGCAGCGGACTGGACAGGTTAAGCGGCTACACCTTC
TRBJ2-5,TRBD1,.,TRBV29-1,CSVEGQGWKETQYF,TGCAGCGTTGAGGGACAGGGATGGAAAGAGACCCAGTACTTC